This T cell receptor (beta chain) stems from a study of T cell responses to AZD1222 COVID-19 vaccine. The method was immunoSEQ multiplex PCR; TCRdb's version includes in-frame clones alone and lacks a portion of them. This table holds 99,000 or so clones, around 86% found once. General study findings and limits: Among vaccine-associated CD4 TCRs, coverage spanned spike, with dominance at 160-218 and 743-854. Two doses of AZD1222 preceded a rise in Spike-specific TCR breadth and depth. The donor group comprised mostly white British people and more females; the analysis possibly underestimated clonal diversity.

V was pared by 4 bases and J by 8 bases, with 13 bases between. The CDR3 loop spans 14 amino acids. Germline values: CDR1 SGHRS, CDR2 YFSETQ. Points on this clone: Its antigen is unidentified.

The V gene is TRBV5-1, the J gene TRBJ1-6; D possibly corresponds to TRBD1 (6 bases). The material sequenced was peripheral blood, taken 28 days after the second dose of the MenACWY control vaccine. The source is an adult who received the MenACWY meningococcal vaccine as a control. The CDR3 here is CASSTRTADSPLHF. In DNA, the CDR3 is TGCGCCAGCAGCACTCGGACAGCGGATTCACCCCTCCACTTT.